The 21 T cell receptor beta chains below were found in one sample sequenced in a study of blood T cells in healthy people across ages (dated by TCRdb to the mid-2010s). The method was 5' RACE. Sequenced using an Illumina HiSeq 2500. A second PCR of about 6 to 12 cycles was run with a J-beta primer mix and a sample-barcoded 5' primer. The public reads were reprocessed in TCRdb via fastp at Q25 and MiXCR, keeping in-frame beta chains. Identical CDR3 proteins give one entry, which carries the most common genes and DNA. Counted in this sample were hundreds of thousands of distinct CDR3 sequences; around 21% of them appeared once. The top ten hold 3% to 4.5% of the sample. Material: blood. These receptors all stem from a man between 65 and 85 years old in good health.

This clonotype was seen a handful of times. This chain uses TRBV20-1 with TRBJ2-5; no definite D call. The CDR3 has 16 residues. Germline CDR1 reads DFQATT; CDR2 reads SNEGSKA (reference sequence). V was pared by 3 bases and J by 0 bases, with 17 bases between. The CDR3 loop is CSARDLQQEYQETQYF. In nucleotides, the CDR3 is TGCAGTGCTAGGGATCTCCAGCAGGAGTACCAAGAGACCCAGTACTTC.

This clonotype was counted ten times or more. V is TRBV7-2 and J is TRBJ2-5; no firm D call. CDR1 is SGHTA, CDR2 FQGNSA, per germline. V lost 1 base and J lost 4, with 7 bases in between. The CDR3 is 13 amino acids. CDR3 loop: CASSLGSVETQYF. The CDR3 nucleotides are TGTGCCAGCAGCTTAGGTTCGGTAGAGACCCAGTACTTC.

Many counts were recorded for this clonotype. The J gene is TRBJ2-2, the V gene TRBV6-6, with a possible D match to TRBD1 (5 bases). There are 15 residues in the CDR3. Germline V gene data show CDR1 as MNHNY and CDR2 as SVGAGI (reference sequence). V lost 6 bases and J 5 bases, leaving 16 bases between the germline ends. This chain's CDR3 is CASRGTAGRTGELFF. The CDR3 region has the DNA TGTGCCAGCAGGGGTACGGCAGGGCGGACCGGGGAGCTGTTTTTT.

This chain links TRBV5-1 with TRBJ2-5; possibly TRBD2 for D (6 bases). The assigned J gene may be wrong: the sequence end matches TRBJ2-1 better. The CDR3 is 15 residues long. From germline, CDR1 is SGHRS and CDR2 YFSETQ. CDR3 amino acids: CASSLVAGPRPEQFF. CDR3 nucleotide sequence: TGCGCCAGCAGCTTGGTGGCGGGACCTCGACCCGAGCAGTTCTTC.

The chain carries TRBV28 and TRBJ1-3; TRBD1 matches 7 bases. The CDR3 is 13 residues long. Looked up from germline, CDR1 is MDHEN and CDR2 is SYDVKM. Unmatched junction bases numbered 6, after V lost 5 bases and J lost 8 bases. The chain's CDR3 is CASSTQGGYTIYF. The DNA of the CDR3 is TGTGCCAGCAGTACCCAGGGGGGTTACACCATATATTTT.

This clonotype was detected only a few times. This sequence joins TRBV4-1 and TRBJ2-3; D is perhaps TRBD1 or TRBD2 (6 bases each). The V end lost 4 bases, the J end lost 2 bases, and 19 bases lay between the germline ends. Germline values: CDR1 MGHRA, CDR2 YSYEKL. CDR3 length: 17 amino acids. The CDR3 region is CASSPEPGGGTTDTQYF. CDR3 DNA sequence: TGCGCCAGCAGCCCCGAGCCCGGGGGCGGCACCACAGATACGCAGTATTTT.

This clonotype has just one count. The rearrangement uses TRBV3-1 and TRBJ2-1; no firm D call. Germline values: CDR1 LGHDT, CDR2 YNNKEL (reference sequence). The V gene lost 0 bases and the J gene lost 6 bases, with 12 bases spanning the gap. There are 15 residues in the CDR3. CDR3 residues: CASSQDGNRINEQFF. CDR3 DNA: TGTGCCAGCAGCCAAGATGGAAACAGAATCAATGAGCAGTTCTTC.

The V call is TRBV25-1, the J call TRBJ1-2; D not certain. The CDR3 totals 14 residues. V lost 7 bases and J lost 1, with 13 bases in between. CDR1 and CDR2 (germline): MGHDK, SYGVNS. DNA of the CDR3: TGTGCCAGCAACCAACACGGACTTAACTATGGCTACACCTTC. It is translated as CASNQHGLNYGYTF.

CDR3 nucleotides: TGCAGTGCTAGGAGGCGGACCCAAGAGACCCAGTACTTC. Its protein product is CSARRRTQETQYF. The chain has TRBV20-1 and TRBJ2-5, with no clear D. The CDR3 extends over 13 amino acids. Looked up from germline, CDR1 is DFQATT and CDR2 is SNEGSKA (reference sequence). Deletions cut 3 bases from V and 1 base from J, with 9 bases between.

Note on this clonotype: This may stem from a read error, because a much larger clone lies one nucleotide away. J is TRBJ1-1 and V is TRBV20-1; the D is unclear. Germline V lookup: CDR1 DFQATT, CDR2 SNEGSKA (reference sequence). This CDR3 has 13 residues. V lost 7 bases, J lost 1 base, and 13 bases lay in between. As DNA, the CDR3 is TGCAGTGTTAGCGGGGTCGCGAACACTGAAGCTTTCTTT. This encodes CSVSGVANTEAFF.

This clonotype was observed a few times. This chain joins TRBV20-1 and TRBJ2-3; D remains ambiguous. This CDR3 contains 13 residues. Germline V gene sequence: CDR1 DFQATT, CDR2 SNEGSKA (reference sequence). With 0 bases removed from V and 4 bases from J, the gap between germline ends came to 8 bases. The CDR3 region has the DNA TGCAGTGCTAGAGACGAGGCGGCAGATACGCAGTATTTT. It encodes CSARDEAADTQYF.

V is TRBV18 and J is TRBJ2-2; TRBD1 might be the D (6 bases). This CDR3 is 14 amino acids long. The V gene lost 7 bases and the J gene lost 2 bases, with 11 bases spanning the gap. Germline CDR1 and CDR2: KGHSH and LQKENI. CDR3 sequence reads: CASFPDRNTGELFF. The DNA for the CDR3 is TGTGCCAGCTTTCCGGACAGAAACACCGGGGAGCTGTTTTTT.

This clonotype was observed a few times. The CDR3 nucleotides read TGCAGTGCTAGACCCGACGAAGGACTCACTTTCGGAGCTTTCTTT. This sequence encodes CSARPDEGLTFGAFF. This chain connects TRBV20-1 to TRBJ1-1; D gene ambiguous. Trimming shortened V by 2 bases and J by 10 bases, and 23 bases separated the two germline ends. CDR1 and CDR2 from the germline V gene are DFQATT and SNEGSKA (reference sequence). The CDR3 loop spans 15 amino acids.

This clonotype was counted ten times or more. CDR3 sequence (DNA): TGTGCCAGCAGTGCAACAATGAACACTGAAGCTTTCTTT. Translated, it gives CASSATMNTEAFF. The rearrangement uses TRBV6-4 and TRBJ1-1; no reliable D call. The CDR3 is 13 residues long. Trimming left V 4 bases short and J 0 bases short, with 6 bases between. Germline values: CDR1 MRHNA, CDR2 SNTAGT.

The chain joins TRBV4-1 to TRBJ2-1; the match to TRBD2 covers 10 bases. The germline V gene has CDR1 MGHRA and CDR2 YSYEKL. V lost 10 bases to trimming and J lost 8 bases; unmatched junction nucleotides: 17. The length of the CDR3 is 16 residues. DNA for the CDR3: TGCGCCACCTCAAGGACTAGCGGAACCCAATGGGATGAGCAGTTCTTC. Its protein product is CATSRTSGTQWDEQFF.

This sequence joins TRBV12-3 or TRBV12-4 and TRBJ1-4, with D perhaps matching TRBD1 (5 bases). Trimming stripped 6 bases from V and 8 bases from J, with 13 bases between. The CDR3 totals 13 residues. This CDR3 reads CASSDSKGEKLFF. The CDR3 coding sequence is TGTGCCAGCAGCGACTCGAAGGGGGAAAAACTGTTTTTT.

This clonotype occurred a few times. This chain uses TRBV12-3 or TRBV12-4 with TRBJ1-4; a possible D gene is TRBD1 (6 bases). The CDR3 consists of 14 residues. The V end was cut by 2 bases, the J end by 6 bases, with 10 bases between. CDR3 DNA: TGTGCCAGCAGTTTATCAGGGGACCATGAAAAACTGTTTTTT. Protein: CASSLSGDHEKLFF.

The chain links TRBV18 to TRBJ2-1; D may be TRBD1 (6 bases). CDR3 length: 15 amino acids. The germline gives CDR1 KGHSH, CDR2 LQKENI. V lost 2 bases to trimming and J lost 15 bases, with 23 bases between them. The CDR3 nucleotides read TGTGCCAGCTCACCAGGGGAAGGACAGTTCCGGTATCCGTTCTTC. Its protein product is CASSPGEGQFRYPFF.

The genes are TRBV27 and TRBJ2-4; TRBD1 aligns across 9 bases. The J segment lost 3 bases and the V segment lost 2 bases, leaving 5 bases of the junction unmatched. Germline V gene lookup returns CDR1 MNHEY and CDR2 SMNVEV (reference sequence). The CDR3 has 16 residues. CDR3 protein: CASSLEGQGGKNIQYF. The CDR3 coding sequence is TGTGCCAGCAGTTTAGAGGGACAGGGAGGCAAAAACATTCAGTACTTC.

The gene calls are TRBV3-1 and TRBJ1-3; D unclear. Germline assignment: CDR1 LGHDT and CDR2 YNNKEL (reference sequence). The CDR3 loop spans 15 amino acids. The ends were cut back, 8 bases at V and 0 bases at J, with 14 bases in the middle. In DNA form, the CDR3 reads TGTGCCAGCGAAGGACGGTTGATCTCTGGAAACACCATATATTTT. This sequence encodes CASEGRLISGNTIYF.

This sequence joins TRBV5-4 and TRBJ2-5; the D call may be TRBD1 or TRBD2 (5 bases each). Germline CDR1 reads SGHNT; CDR2 reads YYREEE (reference sequence). CDR3 size: 15 residues. Trimming removed 4 bases from V and 5 bases from J, with 18 bases in between. CDR3: CASSVDSGQGETQYF. The CDR3 DNA sequence: TGTGCCAGCAGCGTGGATTCGGGGCAAGGGGAGACCCAGTACTTC.